Each of the 18 T cell receptor beta chains below was sequenced from the same sample in a study of T-cell memory formation after mild COVID-19. MiXCR, run by TCRdb on the 5' RACE reads, gives a single entry per CDR3 protein. The data contain approximately 350,000 distinct CDR3 sequences, about an eighth of them singletons. The sequenced sample consisted of PBMCs or a T cell subset sorted from them (not recorded which). All receptors come from a man younger than 35 who had mild COVID-19 (a few samples of this study predate the infection). Cell type and time point are not known.

This clonotype was counted between two and nine times. The genes are TRBV2 and TRBJ1-1, with D perhaps matching TRBD1 (6 bases). Looked up from germline, CDR1 is SNHLY and CDR2 is FYNNEI. This CDR3 is 12 amino acids long. Trimming took 6 bases from V and 5 from J, leaving 10 bases between them. CDR3 loop: CASRVTGTEAFF. The CDR3 region has the DNA TGTGCCAGCAGGGTTACAGGGACTGAAGCTTTCTTT.

The rearrangement uses TRBV4-3 and TRBJ2-1; 8 bases match TRBD1. Trimming cost V 4 bases and J 6 bases; bases outside gene matches: 8. The CDR3 extends over 15 amino acids. Germline V gene data show CDR1 as LGHNA and CDR2 as YSLEER. This CDR3 is CASSRGPGGRNEQFF. CDR3 DNA: TGCGCCAGCAGCCGAGGTCCAGGGGGCCGCAATGAGCAGTTCTTC.

This clonotype was found many times. V is TRBV5-1 and J is TRBJ1-1, with D unclear. Trimming shortened V by 4 bases and J by 7 bases, and 17 bases separated the two germline ends. Germline CDR1 reads SGHRS; CDR2 reads YFSETQ. This CDR3 spans 14 amino acids. DNA of the CDR3: TGCGCCAGCAGCCCCGAACCAGGCTCTCTTGAAGCTTTCTTT. Translation gives CASSPEPGSLEAFF.

This clonotype was found a few times. The V and J genes are TRBV19 and TRBJ1-5; D ambiguous. The V and J ends lost 6 bases and 0 bases respectively, with 12 bases between them. The germline V gene has CDR1 LNHDA and CDR2 SQIVND (reference sequence). The CDR3 runs 15 residues. In DNA, the CDR3 is TGTGCCAGTAGCCCCCAGTGGAATAGCAATCAGCCCCAGCATTTT. It encodes CASSPQWNSNQPQHF. The variable domain in full, completed from reference TRBV19 and TRBJ1-5, reads DGGITQSPKYLFRKEGQNVTLSCEQNLNHDAMYWYRQDPGQGLRLIYYSQIVNDFQKGDIAEGYSVSREKKESFPLTVTSAQKNPTAFYLCASSPQWNSNQPQHFGDGTRLSIL.

V gene TRBV20-1 combines with J gene TRBJ2-7; D is unclear. There are 12 residues in the CDR3. The germline V gene encodes CDR1 DFQATT and CDR2 SNEGSKA (reference sequence). Deletions cut 0 bases from V and 1 base from J, with 4 bases between. The CDR3: CSARDQSYEQYV. The DNA for the CDR3 is TGCAGTGCTAGAGACCAGTCCTACGAGCAGTACGTC.

In this sample, this clonotype turned up a few times. J is TRBJ1-3 and V is TRBV11-2; D is uncertain. Germline loops: CDR1 SGHAT, CDR2 FQNNGV. This CDR3 contains 15 residues. V lost 3 bases, J lost 0 bases, and 9 bases lay in between. The DNA of the CDR3 is TGTGCCAGCAGCTTCCACAGACTCTCTGGAAACACCATATATTTT. It translates to CASSFHRLSGNTIYF.

There are many counts of this clonotype. The gene calls are TRBV4-3 and TRBJ1-2; 7 nucleotides align to TRBD1. Trimming at V came to 4 bases and at J to 1 base, leaving 12 bases not matched to a gene. The CDR3 length is 17 residues. CDR1 LGHNA and CDR2 YSLEER come from the germline V gene. CDR3 residues: CASSRYQGDSINYGYTF. The DNA of the CDR3 is TGCGCCAGCAGCCGGTACCAGGGGGACAGCATTAACTATGGCTACACCTTC.

The V gene is TRBV6-5, the J gene TRBJ2-3; D gene uncertain. The CDR3 runs 16 residues. The germline CDR1 and CDR2 sequences are MNHEY and SVGAGI. V was shortened by 0 bases and J by 1 base, with 11 bases between the two germline ends. In DNA, the CDR3 is TGTGCCAGCAGTTACTCGCGTGGGTACGGCACAGATACGCAGTATTTT. Residues: CASSYSRGYGTDTQYF.

At least ten counts were recorded for this clonotype. The chain combines TRBV6-5 with TRBJ1-5; D remains unclear. Trimming removed 0 bases from V and 8 bases from J, with 8 bases in between. This CDR3 has 13 amino acids. Germline V CDR1 and CDR2: MNHEY, SVGAGI. CDR3 region: CASSYSVGKPQHF. The DNA for the CDR3 is TGTGCCAGCAGTTACTCAGTCGGTAAGCCCCAGCATTTT.

This clonotype appeared a few times. V and J are TRBV4-2 and TRBJ2-3, with D hard to call. The CDR3 length is 16 residues. Germline CDR1 reads LGHNA; CDR2 reads YNFKEQ. V lost 0 bases and J 5 bases, leaving 15 bases between the germline ends. CDR3 coding DNA: TGTGCCAGCAGCCAAGACGGCAGCTTCTGGCTAGATACGCAGTATTTT. Protein sequence: CASSQDGSFWLDTQYF.

This sequence joins TRBV6-1 and TRBJ2-5; the match to TRBD1 covers 7 bases. Germline values: CDR1 MNHNS, CDR2 SASEGT. V shed 7 bases and J 5 bases; nucleotides not matched to a gene: 4. The CDR3 runs to 12 residues. CDR3 amino acids: CASKGQVETQYF. The CDR3 nucleotides are TGTGCCAGCAAAGGACAGGTTGAGACCCAGTACTTC.

The chain couples TRBV7-2 to TRBJ1-2; D is perhaps TRBD1 (5 bases). CDR3 length: 14 residues. The V end was cut by 0 bases, the J end by 3 bases, with 8 bases between. Germline CDR1 and CDR2: SGHTA and FQGNSA. The CDR3: CASSLARGDYGYTF. The CDR3 coding sequence is TGTGCCAGCAGCTTAGCGCGGGGCGACTATGGCTACACCTTC.

A few counts support this clonotype. The V and J genes are TRBV5-5 and TRBJ1-5; D is unclear. V lost 4 bases, J lost 6 bases, and 11 bases lay in between. The CDR3 sequence is 13 residues long. Germline CDR1 reads SGHKS; CDR2 reads YYEKEE (reference sequence). CDR3 nucleotides: TGTGCCAGCAGCCCCGGACCAGTTCAGCCCCAGCATTTT. This encodes CASSPGPVQPQHF.

Many counts were recorded for this clonotype. This chain links TRBV3-1 with TRBJ1-2, with D perhaps TRBD1 (5 bases). The CDR3 sequence is 17 residues long. Per germline, CDR1 LGHDT and CDR2 YNNKEL (reference sequence). V dropped 0 bases and J dropped 7 bases, with 21 bases sitting between them. The CDR3 sequence: CASSQEGVAGTAGGYTF. CDR3 nucleotide sequence: TGTGCCAGCAGCCAAGAAGGGGTAGCAGGAACTGCGGGTGGCTACACCTTC.

This clonotype turned up a few times. The V gene is TRBV4-2, the J gene TRBJ1-2; D is uncertain. Germline CDR1 LGHNA, CDR2 YNFKEQ. Trimming pared 0 bases from V and 4 bases from J, leaving 12 bases between. The CDR3 contains 15 residues. The CDR3 sequence: CASSQDSAGSYGYTF. CDR3 DNA sequence: TGTGCCAGCAGCCAAGATTCGGCAGGTAGCTATGGCTACACCTTC.

This clonotype turned up a few times. This sequence joins TRBV6-6 and TRBJ2-7; 9 nucleotides agree with TRBD1. The CDR3 is 15 residues long. Germline CDR1 reads MNHNY; CDR2 reads SVGAGI (reference sequence). The V segment lost 5 bases and the J segment 0 bases; nucleotides outside the gene matches: 5. In DNA form, the CDR3 reads TGTGCCAGCAGTACAACAGGGGGCAACTCCTACGAGCAGTACTTC. Amino acid sequence: CASSTTGGNSYEQYF.

This clonotype was observed a few times. The chain joins TRBV28 to TRBJ1-1; 8 nucleotides line up with TRBD1. Germline CDR1 MDHEN, CDR2 SYDVKM. The CDR3 length is 14 residues. The V and J ends lost 8 bases and 2 bases, in that order; junction bases with no gene match: 7. CDR3 protein: CASQLTGDNTEAFF. In nucleotides, the CDR3 is TGTGCCAGCCAACTGACAGGGGACAACACTGAAGCTTTCTTT.

This chain joins TRBV12-3 or TRBV12-4 and TRBJ2-7; the match to TRBD2 covers 9 bases. The V segment lost 6 bases and the J segment 5 bases; nucleotides outside the gene matches: 14. The CDR3 contains 16 residues. In nucleotides, the CDR3 is TGTGCCAGCAGCTTCGACAGAGGTAGCGGGGGAAACGAGCAGTACGTC. Translated: CASSFDRGSGGNEQYV.